What follows is one T cell receptor beta chain and its context. This sample was included in a study of blood T cell repertoires in COVID-19. Whole-study context: PBMCs, B-cell-depleted T cells, or T cells were the source of the cDNA or gDNA that made up the material.

Germline V lookup: CDR1 SGHTA, CDR2 FQGTGA. The CDR3 is 14 amino acids. The germline V and J ends were trimmed by 0 bases and 7 bases, with 13 bases remaining between them. Study processing details: Using reference gene primer amplification, nucleated cell counts were estimated. Here immunoSEQ multiplex PCR was the method, and the copy in TCRdb shows in-frame clones only, minus some. V and J calls plus clone size are reproduced from that table; the DNA served to infer D and trimming. This table holds just over 150,000 clones, 88% found once. Individuals aged about 18 to 90 years were recruited from 24 US areas. Which cohort a participant joined came from the clinical history participants gave.

The clonotype was recovered from a woman aged 50 to 60 who had recovered from COVID-19. Sequencing used PBMCs or T cells enriched from blood (not recorded which). The chain employs TRBV7-3 and TRBJ2-7; D is perhaps TRBD2 (5 bases). The CDR3 DNA reads as TGTGCCAGCAGCTTAACCCCAAGGACGGGGGAGCAGTACTTC. Translating it yields CASSLTPRTGEQYF.